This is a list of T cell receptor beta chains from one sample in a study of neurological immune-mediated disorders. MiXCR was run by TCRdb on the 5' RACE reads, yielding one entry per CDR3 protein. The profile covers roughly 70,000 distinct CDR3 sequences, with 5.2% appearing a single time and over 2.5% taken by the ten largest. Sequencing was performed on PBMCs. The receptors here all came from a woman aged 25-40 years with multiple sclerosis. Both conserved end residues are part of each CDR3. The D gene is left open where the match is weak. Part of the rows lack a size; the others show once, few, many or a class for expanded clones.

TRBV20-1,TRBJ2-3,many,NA,CSASRGAVTDTQYF,TGCAGTGCTAGCCGGGGGGCCGTCACAGATACGCAGTATTTT
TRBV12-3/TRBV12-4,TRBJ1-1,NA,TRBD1,CASRQRQGKKTEAFF,TGTGCCAGCAGACAACGACAGGGGAAGAAAACTGAAGCTTTCTTT
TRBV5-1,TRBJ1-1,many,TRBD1,CASSLDRGHTEAFF,TGCGCCAGCAGCTTGGACAGGGGACATACTGAAGCTTTCTTT
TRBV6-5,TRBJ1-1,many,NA,CASRKGQGPTEAFF,TGTGCCAGCAGGAAGGGGCAGGGCCCTACTGAAGCTTTCTTT
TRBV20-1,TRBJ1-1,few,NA,CSARDPRGDTEAFF,TGCAGTGCTAGAGATCCCCGAGGGGACACTGAAGCTTTCTTT
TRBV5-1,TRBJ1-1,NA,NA,CASSVADHKNTEAFF,TGCGCCAGCAGCGTAGCAGACCATAAGAACACTGAAGCTTTCTTT
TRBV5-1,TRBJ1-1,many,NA,CASSAGQNTEAFF,TGCGCCAGCAGCGCGGGACAGAACACTGAAGCTTTCTTT
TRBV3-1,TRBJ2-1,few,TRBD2,CASSPGLAGGLDEQFF,TGTGCCAGCAGCCCCGGACTAGCGGGGGGGCTTGATGAGCAGTTCTTC
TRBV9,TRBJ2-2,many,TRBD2,CASSSVGRGGTGELFF,TGTGCCAGCAGCTCTGTCGGGCGGGGGGGCACCGGGGAGCTGTTTTTT
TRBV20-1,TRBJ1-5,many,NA,CSAREQGEFSQPQHF,TGCAGTGCTAGGGAACAGGGCGAGTTCAGTCAGCCCCAGCATTTT
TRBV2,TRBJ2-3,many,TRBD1,CASSEVPGQGTDTQYF,TGTGCCAGCAGTGAAGTCCCGGGACAGGGCACAGATACGCAGTATTTT
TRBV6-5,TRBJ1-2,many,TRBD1,CASSYVGQGGTNYGYTF,TGTGCCAGCAGTTACGTGGGACAGGGAGGGACTAACTATGGCTACACCTTC
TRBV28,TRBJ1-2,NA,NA,CASKGGHWNGYTF,TGTGCCAGCAAGGGGGGTCATTGGAATGGCTACACCTTC
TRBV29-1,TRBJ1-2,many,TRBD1,CSAETGAYGYTF,TGCAGCGCCGAGACAGGGGCCTATGGCTACACCTTC